A selection of T cell receptor beta chains follows, all from one sample in a study of shared clonotypes between healthy human individuals. Assay: immunoSEQ multiplex PCR; the TCRdb copy retains only in-frame clones and omits some. Here the sample spans over 2 million clones, less than 95% being singletons. Source material: naive CD4+ T cells from PBMCs. The receptors were gathered from a man aged 18 to 29 in good health. Some clones in this sample may be carry-over from other donors' samples. Each CDR3 is given with its conserved first and last residue. The order of the fields is D gene, clone size, J gene, V gene, CDR3 DNA, CDR3 protein. The D gene is left open where the match is weak. Clone size is not always given. Where it is, it says once, few, many or a class for expanded clones.

d_gene: NA; abundance: NA; j_gene: TRBJ1-1; v_gene: TRBV6-6; CDR3nt: TGTGCCAGCAAGAGGCCGAACACTGAAGCTTTCTTT; CDR3aa: CASKRPNTEAFF
d_gene: NA; abundance: few; j_gene: TRBJ1-4; v_gene: TRBV5-1; CDR3nt: TGCGCCAGCAGCTTGTCGGGTGAAAAACTGTTTTTT; CDR3aa: CASSLSGEKLFF
d_gene: NA; abundance: NA; j_gene: TRBJ2-5; v_gene: TRBV5-4; CDR3nt: TGTGCCAGCAGCTCCCGGGGCGGACTGCAAGAGACCCAGTACTTC; CDR3aa: CASSSRGGLQETQYF
d_gene: NA; abundance: NA; j_gene: TRBJ2-2; v_gene: TRBV7-2; CDR3nt: TGTGCCAGCAGCTGGACTCCACCGACGAACACCGGTGAGCTGTTTTTT; CDR3aa: CASSWTPPTNTGELFF
d_gene: TRBD2; abundance: NA; j_gene: TRBJ2-3; v_gene: TRBV5-1; CDR3nt: TGCGCCAGCAGCGGCGGCGGGAGGGCCGTTGCAGATACGCAGTATTTT; CDR3aa: CASSGGGRAVADTQYF
d_gene: NA; abundance: NA; j_gene: TRBJ1-5; v_gene: TRBV19; CDR3nt: TGTGCCAGTAGTTTCCGGGACACTTCCCCCCGGTATTCATCCCAGCATTTT; CDR3aa: CASSFRDTSPRYSSQHF
d_gene: NA; abundance: NA; j_gene: TRBJ2-3; v_gene: TRBV7-3; CDR3nt: TGTGCCAGCAGCTACAACGAAAGGACAGATACGCAGTATTTT; CDR3aa: CASSYNERTDTQYF
d_gene: NA; abundance: NA; j_gene: TRBJ1-1; v_gene: TRBV5-1; CDR3nt: TGCGCCAGCAGCCTCGACAGACCCGAGAACACTGAAGCTTTCTTT; CDR3aa: CASSLDRPENTEAFF
d_gene: NA; abundance: NA; j_gene: TRBJ1-5; v_gene: TRBV18; CDR3nt: TGTGCCAGCTCACCACCGAGCAATCAGCCCCAGCATTTT; CDR3aa: CASSPPSNQPQHF
d_gene: TRBD1; abundance: NA; j_gene: TRBJ2-2; v_gene: TRBV6-5; CDR3nt: TGTGCCAGCAGCAGGGGGTCCGGGGAGCTGTTTTTT; CDR3aa: CASSRGSGELFF
d_gene: TRBD2; abundance: NA; j_gene: TRBJ2-5; v_gene: TRBV5-4; CDR3nt: TGTGCCAGCAGCTCTCCTATAGCGGGAGTGGCCCAAGAGACCCAGTACTTC; CDR3aa: CASSSPIAGVAQETQYF
d_gene: TRBD1; abundance: NA; j_gene: TRBJ2-2; v_gene: TRBV19; CDR3nt: TGTGCCAGTAAACTCCGACAGGGGAACACCGGGGAGCTGTTTTTT; CDR3aa: CASKLRQGNTGELFF
d_gene: NA; abundance: NA; j_gene: TRBJ1-3; v_gene: TRBV5-1; CDR3nt: TGCGCCAGCAGCTGGGGACAATCTGGAAACACCATATATTTT; CDR3aa: CASSWGQSGNTIYF
d_gene: NA; abundance: NA; j_gene: TRBJ2-5; v_gene: TRBV28; CDR3nt: TGTGCCAGCAGTACGGCCACTTTCCAAAAAACAGGGTATGCACCCTGGGAGCAGTACTTC; CDR3aa: CASSTATFQKTGYAPWEQYF
d_gene: NA; abundance: NA; j_gene: TRBJ2-1; v_gene: TRBV10-1; CDR3nt: TGCGCCAGCAGTGATCGGCTGCTCTCCTACAATGAGCAGTTCTTC; CDR3aa: CASSDRLLSYNEQFF
d_gene: NA; abundance: once; j_gene: TRBJ2-7; v_gene: TRBV15; CDR3nt: TGTGCCACCAGCAGGGCCTTGGGGGTTAACACTCACCTAATTACCTACGAGCAGTACTTC; CDR3aa: CATSRALGVNTHLITYEQYF
d_gene: NA; abundance: NA; j_gene: TRBJ2-5; v_gene: TRBV15; CDR3nt: TGTGCCACCAGCAGAGGGTCCAGGGGCGACGAGACCCAGTACTTC; CDR3aa: CATSRGSRGDETQYF
d_gene: NA; abundance: NA; j_gene: TRBJ1-5; v_gene: TRBV6-6; CDR3nt: TGTGCCAGCAGTTACGGTCAGGGCGTTTACCAGCCCCAGCATTTT; CDR3aa: CASSYGQGVYQPQHF
d_gene: NA; abundance: NA; j_gene: TRBJ2-7; v_gene: TRBV10-3; CDR3nt: TGTGCCATCAGTTCGAGTGGGACACCTCCCTACGAGCAGTACTTC; CDR3aa: CAISSSGTPPYEQYF
d_gene: NA; abundance: NA; j_gene: TRBJ1-2; v_gene: TRBV19; CDR3nt: TGTGCCAGTAGTATCGTCGGACAAATTGGCTATGGCTACACCTTC; CDR3aa: CASSIVGQIGYGYTF
d_gene: NA; abundance: NA; j_gene: TRBJ2-7; v_gene: TRBV5-1; CDR3nt: TGCGCCAGCAGCTTGGGAGGGTCCGCCCCCTACGAGCAGTACTTC; CDR3aa: CASSLGGSAPYEQYF
d_gene: TRBD1; abundance: NA; j_gene: TRBJ2-7; v_gene: TRBV30; CDR3nt: TGTGCCTGGAGTGTAAGGGGGCCCAACGAGCAGTACTTC; CDR3aa: CAWSVRGPNEQYF
d_gene: NA; abundance: NA; j_gene: TRBJ2-7; v_gene: TRBV11-2; CDR3nt: TGTGCCAGCAGCGGTTATCGGGCCTACGAGCAGTACTTC; CDR3aa: CASSGYRAYEQYF
d_gene: NA; abundance: NA; j_gene: TRBJ1-2; v_gene: TRBV7-2; CDR3nt: TGTGCCAGCAGCTTAGAACAGGGATATGGCTACACCTTC; CDR3aa: CASSLEQGYGYTF
d_gene: NA; abundance: NA; j_gene: TRBJ2-1; v_gene: TRBV5-1; CDR3nt: TGCGCCAGCAGCTTAAACAGGTTTGTTTCCTACAATGAGCAGTTCTTC; CDR3aa: CASSLNRFVSYNEQFF
d_gene: NA; abundance: once; j_gene: TRBJ2-7; v_gene: TRBV7-9; CDR3nt: TGTGCCAGCAGCTTGACCGGGTTTTCCTACGAGCAGTACTTC; CDR3aa: CASSLTGFSYEQYF
d_gene: TRBD1; abundance: NA; j_gene: TRBJ1-4; v_gene: TRBV5-1; CDR3nt: TGCGCCAGCACCGACAGGGGCCAAAGTAATGAAAAACTGTTTTTT; CDR3aa: CASTDRGQSNEKLFF
d_gene: TRBD1; abundance: once; j_gene: TRBJ2-2; v_gene: TRBV5-1; CDR3nt: TGCGCCAGCAGCTCGACAGGGGGCGACACCGGGGAGCTGTTTTTT; CDR3aa: CASSSTGGDTGELFF
d_gene: NA; abundance: NA; j_gene: TRBJ1-4; v_gene: TRBV6-1; CDR3nt: TGTGCCAGCAGTGAAAGTCTGGGTTCGGGCGGAAAAGGTGAAAAACTGTTTTTT; CDR3aa: CASSESLGSGGKGEKLFF
d_gene: NA; abundance: NA; j_gene: TRBJ2-7; v_gene: TRBV28; CDR3nt: TGTGCCAGCAGTTTGAGGTGGGCAGCATCCTACGAGCAGTACTTC; CDR3aa: CASSLRWAASYEQYF
d_gene: NA; abundance: NA; j_gene: TRBJ1-1; v_gene: TRBV28; CDR3nt: TGTGCCAGCAGTTTAACTTTAAACGGGCCATCTGAAGCTTTCTTT; CDR3aa: CASSLTLNGPSEAFF
d_gene: TRBD1; abundance: NA; j_gene: TRBJ2-5; v_gene: TRBV7-9; CDR3nt: TGTGCCAGCAGCTTAAGGGCCGGGACAGGGGAAGAGACCCAGTACTTC; CDR3aa: CASSLRAGTGEETQYF
d_gene: NA; abundance: NA; j_gene: TRBJ2-5; v_gene: TRBV5-1; CDR3nt: TGCGCCAGCAGCTTGACAGGCAGTCCCCGAGAGACCCAGTACTTC; CDR3aa: CASSLTGSPRETQYF
d_gene: NA; abundance: NA; j_gene: TRBJ2-3; v_gene: TRBV5-1; CDR3nt: TGCGCCAGCAGCTTTTTCCCGAGCACAGATACGCAGTATTTT; CDR3aa: CASSFFPSTDTQYF
d_gene: NA; abundance: NA; j_gene: TRBJ1-2; v_gene: TRBV10-1; CDR3nt: TGCGCCAGCAGTGAGGCCAGACTCTATGGCTACACCTTC; CDR3aa: CASSEARLYGYTF
d_gene: TRBD2; abundance: NA; j_gene: TRBJ2-1; v_gene: TRBV29-1; CDR3nt: TGCAGCGTTGTCCGGGGGGGCTATGAGCAGTTCTTC; CDR3aa: CSVVRGGYEQFF
d_gene: NA; abundance: few; j_gene: TRBJ2-2; v_gene: TRBV30; CDR3nt: TGTGCCTGGAGTGTACCCGGGGAGCTGTTTTTT; CDR3aa: CAWSVPGELFF
d_gene: NA; abundance: NA; j_gene: TRBJ1-2; v_gene: TRBV6-1; CDR3nt: TGTGCCAGCAGTGAAGCGGTCGGACAGAGTGTGGGCTACACCTTC; CDR3aa: CASSEAVGQSVGYTF
d_gene: TRBD1; abundance: NA; j_gene: TRBJ1-3; v_gene: TRBV28; CDR3nt: TGTGCCAGCAGTTCAGGGACAGGGTCCTCTGGAAACACCATATATTTT; CDR3aa: CASSSGTGSSGNTIYF
d_gene: TRBD1; abundance: NA; j_gene: TRBJ2-1; v_gene: TRBV7-2; CDR3nt: TGTGCCAGCAGCGTTGTCGGGACAGTAGCCTACAATGAGCAGTTCTTC; CDR3aa: CASSVVGTVAYNEQFF
d_gene: TRBD1; abundance: NA; j_gene: TRBJ2-2; v_gene: TRBV29-1; CDR3nt: TGCAGCGTTGAAGATCGGGGACAGGGGGCCGGGGAGCTGTTTTTT; CDR3aa: CSVEDRGQGAGELFF
d_gene: TRBD1; abundance: NA; j_gene: TRBJ2-7; v_gene: TRBV5-1; CDR3nt: TGCGCCAGCAGCAAACCCGGGACAGGGGACTACGAGCAGTACTTC; CDR3aa: CASSKPGTGDYEQYF
d_gene: NA; abundance: NA; j_gene: TRBJ2-5; v_gene: TRBV11-2; CDR3nt: TGTGCCAGCAGCTACGAGAAAGAGACCCAGTACTTC; CDR3aa: CASSYEKETQYF
d_gene: NA; abundance: NA; j_gene: TRBJ2-3; v_gene: TRBV5-1; CDR3nt: TGCGCCAGCAGTGAGTTAGATACGCAGTATTTT; CDR3aa: CASSELDTQYF
d_gene: NA; abundance: few; j_gene: TRBJ1-3; v_gene: TRBV10-3; CDR3nt: TGTGCCATCAGTGGGACAGTAAACACCATATATTTT; CDR3aa: CAISGTVNTIYF
d_gene: NA; abundance: NA; j_gene: TRBJ1-2; v_gene: TRBV5-1; CDR3nt: TGCGCCAGCAGCTTGGCGCCCACAGGCGCGTATGGCTACACCTTC; CDR3aa: CASSLAPTGAYGYTF
d_gene: NA; abundance: NA; j_gene: TRBJ2-3; v_gene: TRBV15; CDR3nt: TGTGCCACCAGCATCTGGCTCTTTCCCTCCGATACGCAGTATTTT; CDR3aa: CATSIWLFPSDTQYF
d_gene: NA; abundance: once; j_gene: TRBJ2-7; v_gene: TRBV30; CDR3nt: TGTGCCTGGAGTGTATTTCGAGACGAGCAGTACTTC; CDR3aa: CAWSVFRDEQYF
d_gene: NA; abundance: NA; j_gene: TRBJ1-5; v_gene: TRBV28; CDR3nt: TGTGCCAGCAGCCCCTCAGGTTCACCCCAGCATTTT; CDR3aa: CASSPSGSPQHF
d_gene: TRBD1; abundance: NA; j_gene: TRBJ1-2; v_gene: TRBV7-2; CDR3nt: TGTGCCAGCACCGAGAGGGACAGAGGGGGCGGCTACACCTTC; CDR3aa: CASTERDRGGGYTF
d_gene: NA; abundance: NA; j_gene: TRBJ1-3; v_gene: TRBV7-7; CDR3nt: TGTGCCAGCAGCCTCGGGGACGGCCATGGAAACACCATATATTTT; CDR3aa: CASSLGDGHGNTIYF
d_gene: TRBD2; abundance: NA; j_gene: TRBJ2-7; v_gene: TRBV29-1; CDR3nt: TGCAGCGTTTCTAGCGGGAGTCTCGAGCAGTACTTC; CDR3aa: CSVSSGSLEQYF
d_gene: NA; abundance: NA; j_gene: TRBJ2-2; v_gene: TRBV5-1; CDR3nt: TGCGCAAGCCATCTGGCGATGGGCGGGGAGCTGTTTTTT; CDR3aa: CASHLAMGGELFF
d_gene: NA; abundance: NA; j_gene: TRBJ2-7; v_gene: TRBV27; CDR3nt: TGTGCCAGCAGTTTAGAGTTGGGTGAATACGAGCAGTACTTC; CDR3aa: CASSLELGEYEQYF
d_gene: TRBD2; abundance: once; j_gene: TRBJ2-5; v_gene: TRBV14; CDR3nt: TGTGCCAGCAGCCAAGCACTAGCGGGAGGAGAGACCCAGTACTTC; CDR3aa: CASSQALAGGETQYF
d_gene: TRBD1; abundance: NA; j_gene: TRBJ2-1; v_gene: TRBV7-9; CDR3nt: TGTGCCAGCAGCCCCAAAGGGAAAACAGGGGCAGAGCAGTTCTTC; CDR3aa: CASSPKGKTGAEQFF
d_gene: NA; abundance: NA; j_gene: TRBJ2-5; v_gene: TRBV6-6; CDR3nt: TGTGCCAGCAGCCCAGGTCAGCCGCGGGAGACCCAGTACTTC; CDR3aa: CASSPGQPRETQYF